This T cell receptor beta chain was captured in a study of blood T cell repertoires in COVID-19. Germline lookup yields CDR1 MNHEY and CDR2 SVGAGI. With V trimmed by 2 bases and J by 1 base, 5 bases remained unmatched. CDR3 length: 16 residues. Data came from immunoSEQ multiplex PCR; TCRdb stores just in-frame clones and leaves some out. The sample records a few hundred thousand clones, more than 70% being singletons. Sequenced input: PBMCs or T cells enriched from blood (not recorded which). The rearrangement uses TRBV6-5 and TRBJ2-1, with 7 bases aligning to TRBD1. The sequence was collected from a woman aged 18-30 years who had recovered from COVID-19. CDR3 region: CASSYGARGSYNEQFF. The CDR3 coding sequence is TGTGCCAGCAGTTACGGTGCCAGGGGGTCCTACAATGAGCAGTTCTTC.